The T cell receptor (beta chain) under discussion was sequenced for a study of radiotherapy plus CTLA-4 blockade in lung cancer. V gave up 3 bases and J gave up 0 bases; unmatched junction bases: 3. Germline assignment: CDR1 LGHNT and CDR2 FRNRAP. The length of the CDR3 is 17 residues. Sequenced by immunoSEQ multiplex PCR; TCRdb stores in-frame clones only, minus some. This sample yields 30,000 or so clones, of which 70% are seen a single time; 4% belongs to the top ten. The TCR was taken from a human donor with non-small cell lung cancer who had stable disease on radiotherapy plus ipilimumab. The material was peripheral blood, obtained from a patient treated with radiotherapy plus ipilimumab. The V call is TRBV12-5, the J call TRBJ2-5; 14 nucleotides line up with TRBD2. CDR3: CASGLGLAGGYQETQYF. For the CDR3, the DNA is TGTGCTAGTGGTTTAGGACTAGCGGGAGGATACCAAGAGACCCAGTACTTC.